A selection of T cell receptor beta chains follows, all from one sample in a study of T cell responses to AZD1222 COVID-19 vaccine. Clones were sequenced by immunoSEQ multiplex PCR, and TCRdb holds only the in-frame ones, with some missing. The top ten clones hold 2.5% to 3% of a sample with 120,000 to 150,000 clones, about 93% of them seen once. The sequencing used peripheral blood, collected on day 0 of MenACWY control vaccination. Receptors originate from an adult in good health. CDR3s include the opening cysteine and the closing phenylalanine or tryptophan. D genes are given only for firm matches. Clone size is shown for a subset of rows, as once, few, many or a class of expanded clone.

j_call clone_size v_call d_call cdr3_nt cdr3_aa
TRBJ1-1 - TRBV6-1 TRBD1 TGTGCCAGCAGTGAGGGACAGGACCTTGAAGCTTTCTTT CASSEGQDLEAFF
TRBJ1-6 once TRBV6-5 TRBD1 TGTGCCAGCATGACGGGACAGGGGAATTCACCCCTCCACTTT CASMTGQGNSPLHF
TRBJ1-1 - TRBV28 TRBD1 TGTGCCAGCAGTTTAGGGCTGACAGGGGTCACTGAAGCTTTCTTT CASSLGLTGVTEAFF
TRBJ2-3 - TRBV2 TRBD2 TGTGCCAGCAGTGAATCGGTTGGGGGGGCAGATACGCAGTATTTT CASSESVGGADTQYF
TRBJ2-7 - TRBV20-1 TRBD1 TGCAGTGGGACAGGGGACTACGAGCAGTACTTC CSGTGDYEQYF
TRBJ2-7 - TRBV6-5 - TGTGCCAGCAGTTATGATACCCAGATGACCTACGAGCAGTACTTC CASSYDTQMTYEQYF
TRBJ1-3 - TRBV12-5 - TGTGCTAGTGGTTTGCCCGACTGGTTCGTCTCTGGAAACACCATATATTTT CASGLPDWFVSGNTIYF
TRBJ1-5 - TRBV5-5 - TGTGCCAGCAGCCCGGGCGATAGCAATCAGCCCCAGCATTTT CASSPGDSNQPQHF
TRBJ2-3 - TRBV5-1 - TGCGCCAGCAGCCATCTGAACACAGATACGCAGTATTTT CASSHLNTDTQYF
TRBJ2-7 - TRBV4-1 TRBD1 TGCGCCAGCAGCCGCTCGACAGGGGGCAGTTACGAGCAGTACTTC CASSRSTGGSYEQYF